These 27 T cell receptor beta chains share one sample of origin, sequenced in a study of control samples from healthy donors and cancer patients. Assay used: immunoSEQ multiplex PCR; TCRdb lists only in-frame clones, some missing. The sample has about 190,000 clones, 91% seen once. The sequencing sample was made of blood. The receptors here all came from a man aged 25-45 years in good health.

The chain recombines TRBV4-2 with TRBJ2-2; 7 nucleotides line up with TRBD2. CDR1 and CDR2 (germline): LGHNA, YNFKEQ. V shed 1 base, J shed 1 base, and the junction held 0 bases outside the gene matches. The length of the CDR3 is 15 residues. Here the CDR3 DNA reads TGTGCCAGCAGCCAAGTAGCGGGGAACACCGGGGAGCTGTTTTTT. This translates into CASSQVAGNTGELFF.

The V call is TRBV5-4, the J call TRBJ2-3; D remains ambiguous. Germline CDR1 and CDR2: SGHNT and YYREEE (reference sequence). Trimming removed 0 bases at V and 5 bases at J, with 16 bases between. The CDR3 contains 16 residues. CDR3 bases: TGTGCCAGCAGCTTGGGGTATTCGGCAGCAGAAGATACGCAGTATTTT. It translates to CASSLGYSAAEDTQYF.

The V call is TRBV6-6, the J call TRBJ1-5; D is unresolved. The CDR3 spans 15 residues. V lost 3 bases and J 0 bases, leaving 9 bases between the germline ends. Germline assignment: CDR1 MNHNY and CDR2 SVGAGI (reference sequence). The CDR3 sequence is CASSYRGYSNQPQHF. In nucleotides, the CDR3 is TGTGCCAGCAGTTATAGAGGGTATAGCAATCAGCCCCAGCATTTT.

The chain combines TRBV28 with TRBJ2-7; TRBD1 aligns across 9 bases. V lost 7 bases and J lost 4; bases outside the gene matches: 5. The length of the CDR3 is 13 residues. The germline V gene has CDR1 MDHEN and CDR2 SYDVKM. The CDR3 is CASTMDRGYEQYF. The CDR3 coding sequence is TGTGCCAGCACCATGGACAGGGGATACGAGCAGTACTTC.

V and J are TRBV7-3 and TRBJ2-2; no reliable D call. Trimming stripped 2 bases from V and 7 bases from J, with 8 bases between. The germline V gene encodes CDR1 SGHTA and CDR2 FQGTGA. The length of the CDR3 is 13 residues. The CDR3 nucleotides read TGTGCCAGCAGCTTACTCCAGAACGGGGAGCTGTTTTTT. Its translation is CASSLLQNGELFF.

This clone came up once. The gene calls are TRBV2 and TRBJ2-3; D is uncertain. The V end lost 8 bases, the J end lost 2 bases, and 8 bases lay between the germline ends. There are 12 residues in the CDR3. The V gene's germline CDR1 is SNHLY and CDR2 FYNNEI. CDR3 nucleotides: TGTGCCAGCCTTGACCCCACAGATACGCAGTATTTT. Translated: CASLDPTDTQYF. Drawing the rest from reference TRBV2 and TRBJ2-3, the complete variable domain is EPEVTQTPSHQVTQMGQEVILRCVPISNHLYFYWYRQILGQKVEFLVSFYNNEISEKSEIFDDQFSVERPDGSNFTLKIRSTKLEDSAMYFCASLDPTDTQYFGPGTRLTVL.

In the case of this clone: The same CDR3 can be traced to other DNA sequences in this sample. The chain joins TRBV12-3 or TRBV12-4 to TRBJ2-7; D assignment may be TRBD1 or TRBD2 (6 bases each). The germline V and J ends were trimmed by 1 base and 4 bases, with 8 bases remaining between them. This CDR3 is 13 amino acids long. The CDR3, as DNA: TGTGCCAGCAGTTTAGTAGGGGGGTACGAGCAGTACTTC. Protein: CASSLVGGYEQYF.

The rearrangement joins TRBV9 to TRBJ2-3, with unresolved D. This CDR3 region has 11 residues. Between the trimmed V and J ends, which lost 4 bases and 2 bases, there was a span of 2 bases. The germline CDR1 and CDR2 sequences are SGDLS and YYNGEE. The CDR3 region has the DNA TGTGCCAGCAGCAACACAGATACGCAGTATTTT. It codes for CASSNTDTQYF.

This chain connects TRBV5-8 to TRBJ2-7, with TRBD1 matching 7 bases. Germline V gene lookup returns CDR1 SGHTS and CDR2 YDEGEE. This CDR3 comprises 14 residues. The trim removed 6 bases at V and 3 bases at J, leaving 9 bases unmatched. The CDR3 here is CASNPDRPIYEQYF. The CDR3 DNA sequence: TGTGCCAGCAACCCGGACAGGCCCATCTACGAGCAGTACTTC. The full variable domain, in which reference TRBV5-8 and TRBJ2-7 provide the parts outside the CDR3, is EAGVTQSPTHLIKTRGQQATLRCSPISGHTSVYWYQQALGLGLQFLLWYDEGEERNRGNFPPRFSGRQFPNYSSELNVNALELEDSALYLCASNPDRPIYEQYFGPGTRLTVT.

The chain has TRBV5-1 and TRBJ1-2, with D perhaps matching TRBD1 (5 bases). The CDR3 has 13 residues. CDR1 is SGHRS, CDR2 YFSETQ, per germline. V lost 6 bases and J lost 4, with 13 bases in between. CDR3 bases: TGCGCCAGCACCTCGGGGGATACCTATGGCTACACCTTC. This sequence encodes CASTSGDTYGYTF.

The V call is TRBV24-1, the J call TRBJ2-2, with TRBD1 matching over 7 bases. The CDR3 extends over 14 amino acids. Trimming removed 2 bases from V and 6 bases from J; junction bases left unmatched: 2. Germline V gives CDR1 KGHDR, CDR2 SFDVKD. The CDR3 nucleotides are TGTGCCACCAGTGATTCCGGGACAGCCGGGGAGCTGTTTTTT. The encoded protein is CATSDSGTAGELFF.

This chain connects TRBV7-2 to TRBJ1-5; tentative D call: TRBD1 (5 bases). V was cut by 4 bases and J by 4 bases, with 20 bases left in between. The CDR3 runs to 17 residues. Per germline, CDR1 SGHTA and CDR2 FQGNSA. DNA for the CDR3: TGTGCCAGCAGCTCCCCGGTGGGGCGAGGAGGGAATCAGCCCCAGCATTTT. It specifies CASSSPVGRGGNQPQHF.

The CDR3 region has the DNA TGTGCCAGCAGCGATGGGGGCCGGGGCGAGCAGTACTTC. It yields the protein CASSDGGRGEQYF. The chain combines TRBV13 with TRBJ2-7, with D maybe TRBD1 (6 bases). CDR1 and CDR2 (germline): PRHDT, FYEKMQ (reference sequence). Deletions cut 5 bases from V and 6 bases from J, with 14 bases between. The CDR3 is 13 residues long.

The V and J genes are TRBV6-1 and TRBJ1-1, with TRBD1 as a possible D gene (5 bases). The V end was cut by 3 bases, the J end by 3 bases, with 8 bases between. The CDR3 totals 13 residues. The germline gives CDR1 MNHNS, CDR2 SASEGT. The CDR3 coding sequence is TGTGCCAGCAGTGATGACAGCTACACTGAAGCTTTCTTT. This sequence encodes CASSDDSYTEAFF.

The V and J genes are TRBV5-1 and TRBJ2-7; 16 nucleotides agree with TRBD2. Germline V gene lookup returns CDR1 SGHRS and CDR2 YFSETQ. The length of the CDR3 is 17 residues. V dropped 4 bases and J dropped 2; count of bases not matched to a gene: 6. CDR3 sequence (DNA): TGCGCCAGCAGCAACGCCGGGACTAGCGGGGGGGCCTACGAGCAGTACTTC. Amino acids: CASSNAGTSGGAYEQYF.

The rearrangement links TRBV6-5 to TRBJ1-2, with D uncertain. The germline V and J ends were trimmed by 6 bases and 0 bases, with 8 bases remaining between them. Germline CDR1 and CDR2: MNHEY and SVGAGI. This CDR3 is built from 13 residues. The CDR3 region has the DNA TGTGCCAGCAGGGGCAAAGCTAACTATGGCTACACCTTC. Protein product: CASRGKANYGYTF.

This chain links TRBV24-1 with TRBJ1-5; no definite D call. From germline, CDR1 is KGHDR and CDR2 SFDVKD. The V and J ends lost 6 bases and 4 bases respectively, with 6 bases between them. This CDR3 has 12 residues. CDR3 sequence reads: CATSRDNQPQHF. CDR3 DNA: TGTGCCACCAGTAGGGATAATCAGCCCCAGCATTTT.

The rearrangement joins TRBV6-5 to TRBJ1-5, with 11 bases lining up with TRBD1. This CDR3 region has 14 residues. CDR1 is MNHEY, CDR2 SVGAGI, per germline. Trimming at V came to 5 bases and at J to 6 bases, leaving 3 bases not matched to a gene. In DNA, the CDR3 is TGTGCCAGCAGTCCGGACAGGGGGCCTCAGCCCCAGCATTTT. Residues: CASSPDRGPQPQHF.

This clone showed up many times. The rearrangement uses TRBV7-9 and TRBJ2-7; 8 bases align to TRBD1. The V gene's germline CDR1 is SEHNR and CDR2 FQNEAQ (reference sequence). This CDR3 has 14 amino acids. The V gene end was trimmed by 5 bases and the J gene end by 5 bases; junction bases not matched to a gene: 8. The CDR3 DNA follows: TGTGCCAGCAGCCCCGTCGGACAGGGCAACGAGCAGTACTTC. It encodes CASSPVGQGNEQYF.

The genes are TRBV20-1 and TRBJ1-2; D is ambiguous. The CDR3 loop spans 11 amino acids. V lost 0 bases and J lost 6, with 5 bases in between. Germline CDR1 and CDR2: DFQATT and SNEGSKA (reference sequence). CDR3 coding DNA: TGCAGTGCTAGAGACAGGAATGGCTACACCTTC. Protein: CSARDRNGYTF.

The DNA for the CDR3 is TGTGCCAGCAGCTTCAGGGCAACGGGCAATAATTCACCCCTCCACTTT. Translation: CASSFRATGNNSPLHF. The chain links TRBV11-2 to TRBJ1-6; D may be TRBD1 (5 bases). V was cut by 3 bases and J by 5 bases, with 14 bases left in between. There are 16 residues in the CDR3. The germline V gene encodes CDR1 SGHAT and CDR2 FQNNGV.

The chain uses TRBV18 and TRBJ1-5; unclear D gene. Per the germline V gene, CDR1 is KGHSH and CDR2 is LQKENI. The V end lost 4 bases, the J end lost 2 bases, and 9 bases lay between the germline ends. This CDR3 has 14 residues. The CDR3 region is CASSLGRGNQPQHF. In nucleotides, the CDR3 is TGTGCCAGCTCACTGGGCCGGGGCAATCAGCCCCAGCATTTT.

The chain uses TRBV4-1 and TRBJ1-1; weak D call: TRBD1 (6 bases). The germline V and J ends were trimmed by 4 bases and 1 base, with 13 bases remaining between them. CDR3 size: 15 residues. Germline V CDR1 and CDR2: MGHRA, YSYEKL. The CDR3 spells CASSRLTTGNTEAFF. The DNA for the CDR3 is TGCGCCAGCAGCCGCCTTACGACAGGGAACACTGAAGCTTTCTTT.

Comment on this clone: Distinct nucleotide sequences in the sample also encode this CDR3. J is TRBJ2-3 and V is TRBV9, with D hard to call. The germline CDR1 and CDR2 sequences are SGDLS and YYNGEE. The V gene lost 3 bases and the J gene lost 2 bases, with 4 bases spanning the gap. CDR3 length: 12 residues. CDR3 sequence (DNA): TGTGCCAGCAGCGCCAACACAGATACGCAGTATTTT. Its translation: CASSANTDTQYF. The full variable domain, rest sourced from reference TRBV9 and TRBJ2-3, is DSGVTQTPKHLITATGQRVTLRCSPRSGDLSVYWYQQSLDQGLQFLIQYYNGEERAKGNILERFSAQQFPDLHSELNLSSLELGDSALYFCASSANTDTQYFGPGTRLTVL.

The CDR3 DNA follows: TGTGCCACCAGCAGAGATCTAAGTCGGCCCCAGCATTTT. Protein product: CATSRDLSRPQHF. The chain recombines TRBV15 with TRBJ1-5; D unresolved. V lost 0 bases and J 9 bases, leaving 9 bases between the germline ends. The CDR3 runs to 13 residues. Germline V lookup: CDR1 LNHNV, CDR2 YYDKDF (reference sequence).

The CDR3 bases are TGTGCCAGCAGCCAAGGGGATAGCTCCTACAATGAGCAGTTCTTC. Residues: CASSQGDSSYNEQFF. The chain joins TRBV3-1 (or the pseudogene TRBV3-2) to TRBJ2-1; D remains ambiguous. Trimming left V 1 base short and J 0 bases short, with 7 bases between. CDR1 LGHDT and CDR2 YNNKEL come from the germline V gene (reference sequence). The CDR3 loop spans 15 amino acids.

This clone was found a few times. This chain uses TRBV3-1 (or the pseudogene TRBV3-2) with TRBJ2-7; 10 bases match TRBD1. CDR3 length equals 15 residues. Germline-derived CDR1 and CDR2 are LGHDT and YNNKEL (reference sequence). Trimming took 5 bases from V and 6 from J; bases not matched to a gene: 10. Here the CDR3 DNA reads TGTGCCAGCAGCGCGTACGGGACAGGGGTTGCCGAGCAGTACTTC. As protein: CASSAYGTGVAEQYF.